This entry lists 24 T cell receptor beta chains sequenced from one sample in a study of regulatory T cells in long-lasting Graves disease. For TCR beta, libraries came from iRepertoire HTBI primers and Arm-PCR of CDR3 regions. One entry per CDR3 protein, called by TCRdb with MiXCR from the multiplex PCR reads. The sample has 700,000 or so distinct CDR3 sequences; about 30% are singletons. Described time point: persistent/refractory GD, antithyroid drugs over 5 years with positive TRAb. PBMC-extracted RNA yielded the TCR library. Sequenced material: peripheral blood mononuclear cells (PBMCs), taken when the disease was refractory, from a patient treated with antithyroid drugs. The receptors were gathered from a female donor with Graves disease.

As concerns this clonotype: A clone one base away is much larger, so this may be a read error. The chain couples TRBV12-3 or TRBV12-4 to TRBJ2-5, with D unclear. There are 14 residues in the CDR3. CDR3 region: CASSFSADQETRYF. In DNA, the CDR3 is TGTGCCAGCAGTTTTTCGGCGGACCAAGAGACCCGGTACTTC.

The chain couples TRBV27 to TRBJ2-6, with a possible D match to TRBD1 (5 bases). The CDR3 totals 18 residues. CDR1 and CDR2 (germline): MNHEY, SMNVEV (reference sequence). V lost 2 bases to trimming and J lost 0 bases, with 14 bases between them. CDR3 DNA: TGTGCCAGCAGTTTACGCCAGGGCCTATACTCTGGGGCCAACGTCCTGACTTTC. Translating gives CASSLRQGLYSGANVLTF.

CDR3 coding DNA: TGTGCCACTAGCACGGGACAACAGAACACTGAAGCTTTCTTT. This gives the protein CATSTGQQNTEAFF. The chain joins TRBV19 to TRBJ1-1, with D perhaps TRBD1 (6 bases). CDR3 length equals 14 residues. Germline CDR1 reads LNHDA; CDR2 reads SQIVND (reference sequence). Trimming took off 10 bases at V and 1 base at J, with 16 bases between the two ends.

In its sample, this clonotype was seen a few times. Because it lacks the conserved phenylalanine or tryptophan at the end, this CDR3 is likely a read error. The chain joins TRBV11-2 to TRBJ1-1; a weak D match, TRBD1 (6 bases). The germline CDR1 and CDR2 sequences are SGHAT and FQNNGV. The CDR3 contains 14 residues. Trimming took 10 bases from V and 1 from J, leaving 16 bases between them. CDR3 DNA sequence: TGTGCCACCCATGGGGGGGCGGCGAACACTGAAGCTTTCTCT. Translation gives CATHGGAANTEAFS.

V gene TRBV3-1 combines with J gene TRBJ2-5; TRBD1 might be the D (6 bases). The germline CDR1 and CDR2 sequences are LGHDT and YNNKEL (reference sequence). V lost 4 bases and J 5 bases, leaving 17 bases between the germline ends. This CDR3 spans 15 amino acids. For the CDR3, the DNA is TGTGCCAGCAGCCTCGGAGGACAGCTCAAGGAGACCCAGTACTTC. The encoded protein is CASSLGGQLKETQYF.

The CDR3: CASSFVSGTARETQYF. CDR3 bases: TGTGCCAGCAGCTTCGTCAGCGGGACGGCTAGGGAGACCCAGTACTTC. The genes are TRBV11-2 and TRBJ2-5; TRBD2 matches at 7 bases. Germline CDR1 reads SGHAT; CDR2 reads FQNNGV. This CDR3 has 16 amino acids. V was pared by 3 bases and J by 5 bases, with 12 bases of the junction left unmatched. Complete variable domain (other parts from reference TRBV11-2 and TRBJ2-5): EAGVAQSPRYKIIEKRQSVAFWCNPISGHATLYWYQQILGQGPKLLIQFQNNGVVDDSQLPKDRFSAERLKGVDSTLKIQPAKLEDSAVYLCASSFVSGTARETQYFGPGTRLLVL.

The chain uses TRBV29-1 and TRBJ2-7, with D possibly matching TRBD2 (5 bases). CDR1 and CDR2 (germline): SQVTM, ANQGSEA. The CDR3 consists of 14 residues. Trimming cost V 8 bases and J 0 bases, with 17 bases left between them. The CDR3 region has the DNA TGCAGCTTAACGAGCGGACCAAGCTCCTACGAGCAGTACTTC. Amino acid sequence: CSLTSGPSSYEQYF.

The gene calls are TRBV5-1 and TRBJ1-4, with TRBD1 identical over 8 bases. V gave up 4 bases and J gave up 5 bases; unmatched junction bases: 10. This CDR3 comprises 16 residues. CDR1 and CDR2 (germline): SGHRS, YFSETQ. The CDR3 protein is CASSPLPTGENEKLFF. The CDR3 DNA is TGCGCCAGCAGCCCCCTACCGACAGGGGAGAATGAAAAACTGTTTTTT.

This chain connects TRBV12-3 or TRBV12-4 to TRBJ1-1; 7 nucleotides match TRBD1. CDR3 length equals 15 residues. V was clipped by 5 bases and J by 1 base; unmatched bases: 7. This chain's CDR3 is CASSPTWTGNTEAFF. Written as DNA, the CDR3 is TGTGCCAGCAGTCCCACCTGGACAGGGAACACTGAAGCTTTCTTT.

The chain employs TRBV27 and TRBJ2-2; TRBD2 might be the D (6 bases). Deletions cut 4 bases from V and 6 bases from J, with 18 bases between. The germline V gene has CDR1 MNHEY and CDR2 SMNVEV (reference sequence). The CDR3 is 16 residues long. This CDR3 is CASSYWFSGGAGELFF. The CDR3 DNA is TGTGCCAGCAGTTATTGGTTTAGCGGTGGGGCCGGGGAGCTGTTTTTT.

Many counts were recorded for this clonotype. The chain links TRBV28 to TRBJ1-2; no clear D. Per germline, CDR1 MDHEN and CDR2 SYDVKM. The germline V and J ends were trimmed by 5 bases and 7 bases, with 17 bases remaining between them. The CDR3 loop spans 14 amino acids. CDR3 sequence reads: CASSQPGFFVGYTF. CDR3 sequence (DNA): TGTGCCAGCAGTCAACCGGGTTTTTTTGTTGGCTACACCTTC.

CDR3 sequence (DNA): TGTGCCAGCAGCGGCGGGACCCACTCTGGAAACACCATATATTTT. Translating gives CASSGGTHSGNTIYF. J is TRBJ1-3 and V is TRBV5-4; D possibly corresponds to TRBD1 (5 bases). The length of the CDR3 is 15 residues. The V end lost 4 bases, the J end lost 0 bases, and 11 bases lay between the germline ends. Per the germline V gene, CDR1 is SGHNT and CDR2 is YYREEE (reference sequence).

The sample holds a few counts of this clonotype. This sequence joins TRBV7-9 and TRBJ1-2; 10 bases match TRBD1. V was pared by 7 bases and J by 6 bases, with 5 bases of the junction left unmatched. CDR1 SEHNR and CDR2 FQNEAQ come from the germline V gene (reference sequence). This CDR3 spans 13 amino acids. CDR3 coding DNA: TGTGCCAGCACCTTCGGACAGGGGGATGGCTACACCTTC. Translated, it gives CASTFGQGDGYTF. The whole variable domain, filled in from reference TRBV7-9 and TRBJ1-2, reads DTGVSQNPRHKITKRGQNVTFRCDPISEHNRLYWYRQTLGQGPEFLTYFQNEAQLEKSRLLSDRFSAERPKGSFSTLEIQRTEQGDSAMYLCASTFGQGDGYTFGSGTRLTVV.

CDR3 coding DNA: TGTGCCAGTAGGGACCTGGGCAGTAACTATGGCTACACCTTC. Translation: CASRDLGSNYGYTF. The genes are TRBV19 and TRBJ1-2; no reliable D call. The V and J ends lost 6 bases and 1 base respectively, with 12 bases between them. The CDR3 covers 14 residues. Germline V CDR1 and CDR2: LNHDA, SQIVND (reference sequence).

This clonotype appeared many times. The chain uses TRBV24-1 and TRBJ1-1; the D is unclear. Deletions cut 9 bases from V and 4 bases from J, with 14 bases between. Germline V gene data show CDR1 as KGHDR and CDR2 as SFDVKD. This CDR3 region has 13 residues. CDR3 sequence (DNA): TGTGCCACCGACGGGTTTGGGATCACTGAAGCTTTCTTT. It translates to CATDGFGITEAFF.

The V and J genes are TRBV30 and TRBJ1-1; D is undetermined. V was clipped by 4 bases and J by 7 bases, with 13 bases between them. The germline CDR1 and CDR2 sequences are GTSNPN and SVGIG (reference sequence). The CDR3 has 12 amino acids. The CDR3 DNA is TGTGCCTGGAAAGGACGGCCAGTTGAAGCTTTCTTT. Its protein product is CAWKGRPVEAFF. The variable domain in full, with the rest retrieved from reference TRBV30 and TRBJ1-1, is SQTIHQWPATLVQPVGSPLSLECTVEGTSNPNLYWYRQAAGRGLQLLFYSVGIGQISSEVPQNLSASRPQDRQFILSSKKLLLSDSGFYLCAWKGRPVEAFFGQGTRLTVV.

This chain links TRBV20-1 with TRBJ1-6, with 7 nucleotides matching TRBD1. The CDR3 consists of 15 residues. V shed 6 bases and J 2 bases; nucleotides not matched to a gene: 7. Germline CDR1 DFQATT, CDR2 SNEGSKA (reference sequence). The CDR3 nucleotides read TGCAGTGCAGAACCAGGACAGGCCTATAATTCACCCCTCCACTTT. Protein sequence: CSAEPGQAYNSPLHF.

This clonotype was detected only a few times. The chain carries TRBV7-6 and TRBJ2-5; the match to TRBD2 covers 12 bases. This CDR3 is 15 amino acids long. In germline, CDR1 is SGHVS, CDR2 FNYEAQ. J gave up 4 bases and V 5 bases, and 5 bases lay outside the gene matches. As DNA, the CDR3 is TGTGCCAGCAGCGTTCTAGCGGGAGGGCCAGAGACCCAGTACTTC. Amino acid sequence: CASSVLAGGPETQYF.

J is TRBJ1-1 and V is TRBV7-9, with 10 bases aligning to TRBD1. The CDR3 is 12 residues long. The germline gives CDR1 SEHNR, CDR2 FQNEAQ (reference sequence). J lost 7 bases, V lost 10 bases, and 6 bases had no gene match. This CDR3 is CATETGGIEAFF. In nucleotides, the CDR3 is TGTGCCACCGAGACAGGGGGCATTGAAGCTTTCTTT.

This chain connects TRBV11-3 to TRBJ1-1; D remains unclear. Germline CDR1 SGHNT, CDR2 YENEEA. This CDR3 spans 13 amino acids. The V and J ends lost 2 bases and 4 bases respectively, with 8 bases between them. The CDR3 reads CASSLSAGTEAFF. The CDR3 DNA sequence: TGTGCCAGCAGCTTATCTGCGGGCACTGAAGCTTTCTTT.

The chain links TRBV30 to TRBJ1-2, with D perhaps matching TRBD1 (5 bases). Trimming pared 0 bases from V and 3 bases from J, leaving 17 bases between. Germline-derived CDR1 and CDR2 are GTSNPN and SVGIG (reference sequence). The CDR3 spans 16 residues. The CDR3 sequence: CAWSVHSWGGDYGYTF. The CDR3 region has the DNA TGTGCCTGGAGTGTACACAGTTGGGGGGGGGACTATGGCTACACCTTC. The full variable domain, with the rest looked up from reference TRBV30 and TRBJ1-2, is SQTIHQWPATLVQPVGSPLSLECTVEGTSNPNLYWYRQAAGRGLQLLFYSVGIGQISSEVPQNLSASRPQDRQFILSSKKLLLSDSGFYLCAWSVHSWGGDYGYTFGSGTRLTVV.

This CDR3 is CASRADRRNQPQHF. For the CDR3, the DNA is TGTGCCAGCAGAGCGGACAGGCGAAATCAGCCCCAGCATTTT. The chain links TRBV6-1 to TRBJ1-5, with 7 bases fitting TRBD1. This CDR3 comprises 14 residues. CDR1 and CDR2 (germline): MNHNS, SASEGT. With V trimmed by 6 bases and J by 4 bases, 6 bases remained unmatched.

This clonotype was observed a few times. The chain has TRBV30 and TRBJ1-1, with D tentatively TRBD1 (5 bases). Deletions cut 2 bases from V and 5 bases from J, with 12 bases between. CDR1 is GTSNPN, CDR2 SVGIG, per germline (reference sequence). The CDR3 is made up of 13 amino acids. The chain's CDR3 is CAWSTFWGTEAFF. The CDR3 bases are TGTGCCTGGAGTACTTTTTGGGGGACTGAAGCTTTCTTT. Using reference TRBV30 and TRBJ1-1 for the parts outside the CDR3, the full variable domain is SQTIHQWPATLVQPVGSPLSLECTVEGTSNPNLYWYRQAAGRGLQLLFYSVGIGQISSEVPQNLSASRPQDRQFILSSKKLLLSDSGFYLCAWSTFWGTEAFFGQGTRLTVV.

This clonotype was found a few times. The chain uses TRBV29-1 and TRBJ1-1, with TRBD1 as a possible D gene (6 bases). With 3 bases removed from V and 4 bases from J, the gap between germline ends came to 21 bases. CDR3 length: 16 amino acids. The V gene's germline CDR1 is SQVTM and CDR2 ANQGSEA. CDR3 coding DNA: TGCAGCGTTGATAGGATGGGGGGCAGGTTGAGCACTGAAGCTTTCTTT. Encoded protein: CSVDRMGGRLSTEAFF.